These 9 T cell receptor beta chains were all obtained from the same sample, sequenced in a study of T cell responses to AZD1222 COVID-19 vaccine. The assay was immunoSEQ multiplex PCR, and TCRdb's table has in-frame clones only and misses some. Of about 72,000 clones listed, 80% to 90% are singletons. The sample consisted of peripheral blood, taken 28 days after the second AZD1222 dose. All receptors derive from an adult who received the AZD1222 COVID-19 vaccine.

This chain connects TRBV7-8 to TRBJ1-6, with TRBD1 matching over 7 bases. Germline trimming cut 5 bases from V and 7 bases from J; bases unmatched to any gene: 8. The CDR3 runs 15 residues. The V gene's germline CDR1 is SGHVS and CDR2 FQNEAQ. CDR3 in amino acids: CASSTFTGVNSPLHF. In DNA, the CDR3 is TGTGCCAGCAGCACATTTACAGGGGTGAATTCACCCCTCCACTTT. The complete variable domain, with remaining parts taken from reference TRBV7-8 and TRBJ1-6, reads GAGVSQSPRYKVAKRGQDVALRCDPISGHVSLFWYQQALGQGPEFLTYFQNEAQLDKSGLPSDRFFAERPEGSVSTLKIQRTQQEDSAVYLCASSTFTGVNSPLHFGNGTRLTVT.

This chain uses TRBV3-1 (or the pseudogene TRBV3-2) with TRBJ1-6, with a possible D match to TRBD1 (5 bases). V lost 3 bases, J lost 8 bases, and 14 bases lay in between. This CDR3 comprises 15 residues. Germline loops: CDR1 LGHDT, CDR2 YNNKEL (reference sequence). The CDR3 sequence is CASSQGLMRDSPLHF. The CDR3 DNA is TGTGCCAGCAGCCAGGGACTCATGAGGGATTCACCCCTCCACTTT.

This clone was seen a few times. The chain combines TRBV5-1 with TRBJ1-4, with D unclear. V lost 2 bases to trimming and J lost 4 bases, with 6 bases between them. Looked up from germline, CDR1 is SGHRS and CDR2 is YFSETQ. The CDR3 has 13 amino acids. CDR3 residues: CASSLMVNEKLFF. The DNA for the CDR3 is TGCGCCAGCAGCTTAATGGTTAATGAAAAACTGTTTTTT.

The CDR3 region is CASSWSIATDTQYF. The CDR3 DNA sequence: TGTGCCAGCAGTTGGAGTATTGCGACAGATACGCAGTATTTT. This rearrangement joins TRBV27 to TRBJ2-3; no reliable D call. Germline V CDR1 and CDR2: MNHEY, SMNVEV (reference sequence). The CDR3 covers 14 residues. Trimming took 4 bases from V and 3 from J, leaving 11 bases between them.

The chain is built from TRBV5-5 and TRBJ1-2; TRBD1 matches 10 bases. CDR1 is SGHKS, CDR2 YYEKEE, per germline (reference sequence). CDR3 size: 14 residues. The V segment lost 3 bases and the J segment 2 bases; nucleotides outside the gene matches: 1. CDR3 in DNA: TGTGCCAGCAGCTCGGGACAGGGGAACTATGGCTACACCTTC. As protein: CASSSGQGNYGYTF.

The rearrangement uses TRBV12-5 and TRBJ2-5, with 9 bases identical to TRBD2. Germline CDR1 is LGHNT and CDR2 is FRNRAP. The ends lost 0 bases at V and 1 base at J; junction bases unmatched: 6. The CDR3 sequence is 17 residues long. The CDR3 is CASGLVWASGIQETQYF. For the CDR3, the DNA is TGTGCTAGTGGTTTGGTATGGGCTAGCGGGATCCAAGAGACCCAGTACTTC. Using reference TRBV12-5 and TRBJ2-5 for the parts outside the CDR3, the full variable domain is DARVTQTPRHKVTEMGQEVTMRCQPILGHNTVFWYRQTMMQGLELLAYFRNRAPLDDSGMPKDRFSAEMPDATLATLKIQPSEPRDSAVYFCASGLVWASGIQETQYFGPGTRLLVL.

The V gene is TRBV19, the J gene TRBJ2-2; 8 nucleotides align to TRBD1. Trimming cost V 1 base and J 5 bases; bases outside gene matches: 3. CDR1 and CDR2 (germline): LNHDA, SQIVND (reference sequence). There are 15 residues in the CDR3. The CDR3 is CASSIGNRGTGELFF. The DNA for the CDR3 is TGTGCCAGTAGTATAGGCAACAGGGGGACCGGGGAGCTGTTTTTT.

The chain carries TRBV7-2 and TRBJ1-4; 8 nucleotides line up with TRBD1. V was clipped by 3 bases and J by 6 bases; unmatched bases: 3. This CDR3 comprises 14 residues. Germline V gene sequence: CDR1 SGHTA, CDR2 FQGNSA. The CDR3: CASSFAGGHEKLFF. The CDR3 nucleotides are TGTGCCAGCAGCTTCGCAGGGGGCCATGAAAAACTGTTTTTT.

This clone occurred a few times. The rearrangement joins TRBV4-2 to TRBJ1-6; the D is unclear. The CDR3 consists of 15 residues. The germline V gene has CDR1 LGHNA and CDR2 YNFKEQ. The V gene lost 0 bases and the J gene lost 11 bases, with 14 bases spanning the gap. The CDR3 reads CASSQDLGDVPPLHF. DNA of the CDR3: TGTGCCAGCAGCCAAGATCTGGGAGACGTCCCACCCCTCCACTTT.